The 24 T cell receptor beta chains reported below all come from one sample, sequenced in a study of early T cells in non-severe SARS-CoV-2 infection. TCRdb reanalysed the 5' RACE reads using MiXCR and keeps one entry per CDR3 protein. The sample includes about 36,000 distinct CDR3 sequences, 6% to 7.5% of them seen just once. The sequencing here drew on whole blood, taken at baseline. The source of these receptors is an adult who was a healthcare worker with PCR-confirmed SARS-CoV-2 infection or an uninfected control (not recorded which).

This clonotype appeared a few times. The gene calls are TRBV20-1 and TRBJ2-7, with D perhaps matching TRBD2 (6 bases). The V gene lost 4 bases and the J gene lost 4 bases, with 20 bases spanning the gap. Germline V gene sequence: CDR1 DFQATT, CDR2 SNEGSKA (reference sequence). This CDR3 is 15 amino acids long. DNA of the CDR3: TGCAGTGCTAAGTTCGTCGGGACTTCACCTTACGAGCAGTACTTC. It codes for CSAKFVGTSPYEQYF.

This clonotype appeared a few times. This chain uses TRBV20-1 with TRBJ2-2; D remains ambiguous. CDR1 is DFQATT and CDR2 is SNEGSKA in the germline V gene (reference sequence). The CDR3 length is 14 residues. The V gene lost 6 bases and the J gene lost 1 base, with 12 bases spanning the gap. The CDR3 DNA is TGCAGTGCCCCTCGGACGGAGAACACCGGGGAGCTGTTTTTT. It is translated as CSAPRTENTGELFF.

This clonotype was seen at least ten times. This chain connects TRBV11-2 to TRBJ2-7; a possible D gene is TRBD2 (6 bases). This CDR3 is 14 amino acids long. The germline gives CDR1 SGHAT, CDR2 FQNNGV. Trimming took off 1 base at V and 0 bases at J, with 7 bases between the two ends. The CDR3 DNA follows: TGTGCCAGCAGCTTAGGTAGCGGCTCCTACGAGCAGTACTTC. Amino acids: CASSLGSGSYEQYF.

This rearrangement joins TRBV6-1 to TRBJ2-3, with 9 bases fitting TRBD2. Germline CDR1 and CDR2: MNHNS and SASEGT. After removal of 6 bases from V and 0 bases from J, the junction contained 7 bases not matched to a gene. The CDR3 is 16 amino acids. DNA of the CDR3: TGTGCCAGCAGGGAGACCCTAGCGGGGAGCACAGATACGCAGTATTTT. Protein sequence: CASRETLAGSTDTQYF.

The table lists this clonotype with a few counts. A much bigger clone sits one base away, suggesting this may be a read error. Here the CDR3 DNA reads TGCGCCAGCACCCCACGGACAAGGGCTGGGGCCAACGTCCTGACTTTC. This translates into CASTPRTRAGANVLTF. J is TRBJ2-6 and V is TRBV5-1; D is perhaps TRBD1 (5 bases). The V gene's germline CDR1 is SGHRS and CDR2 YFSETQ. V was clipped by 6 bases and J by 2 bases, with 15 bases between them. The CDR3 contains 16 residues.

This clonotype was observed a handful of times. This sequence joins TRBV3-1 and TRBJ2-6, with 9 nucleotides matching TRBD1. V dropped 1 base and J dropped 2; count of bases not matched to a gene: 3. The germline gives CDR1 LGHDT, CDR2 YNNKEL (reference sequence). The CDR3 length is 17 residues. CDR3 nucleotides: TGTGCCAGCAGCCAAGGGGACAGGGCCGCTGGGGCCAACGTCCTGACTTTC. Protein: CASSQGDRAAGANVLTF.

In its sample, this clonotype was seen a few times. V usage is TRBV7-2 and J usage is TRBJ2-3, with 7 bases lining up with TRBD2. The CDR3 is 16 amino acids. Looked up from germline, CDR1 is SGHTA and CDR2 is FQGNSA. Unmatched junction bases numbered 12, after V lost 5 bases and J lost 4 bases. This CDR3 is CASSPRLALGADTQYF. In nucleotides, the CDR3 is TGTGCCAGCAGCCCACGACTAGCCCTAGGGGCAGATACGCAGTATTTT.

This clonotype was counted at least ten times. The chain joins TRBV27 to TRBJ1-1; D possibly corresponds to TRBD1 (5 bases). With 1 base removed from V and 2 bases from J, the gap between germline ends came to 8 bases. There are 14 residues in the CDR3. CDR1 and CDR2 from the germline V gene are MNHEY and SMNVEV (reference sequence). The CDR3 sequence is CASSLFQGNTEAFF. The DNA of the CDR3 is TGTGCCAGCAGTTTATTCCAGGGAAACACTGAAGCTTTCTTT.

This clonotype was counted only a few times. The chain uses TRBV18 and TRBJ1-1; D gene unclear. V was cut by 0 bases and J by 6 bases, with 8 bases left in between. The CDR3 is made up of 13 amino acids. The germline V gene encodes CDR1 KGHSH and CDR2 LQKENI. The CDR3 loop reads CASSPPSHAEAFF. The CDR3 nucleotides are TGTGCCAGCTCACCACCCTCTCATGCTGAAGCTTTCTTT.

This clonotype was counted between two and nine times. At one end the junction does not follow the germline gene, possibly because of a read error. The CDR3 sequence is CASGLSRGGTGELFF. The CDR3, as DNA: TGTGCCAGCGGCTTGAGCAGGGGAGGAACCGGGGAGCTGTTTTTT. This rearrangement joins TRBV11-3 to TRBJ2-2; D possibly matches TRBD1 or TRBD2 (6 bases each). The germline V gene encodes CDR1 SGHNT and CDR2 YENEEA. The CDR3 totals 15 residues.

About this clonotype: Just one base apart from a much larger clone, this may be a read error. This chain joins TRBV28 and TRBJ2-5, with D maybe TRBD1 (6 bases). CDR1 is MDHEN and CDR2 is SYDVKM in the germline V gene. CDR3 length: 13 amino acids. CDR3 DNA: TGTGCCAACAGTTTATTACAGGGTGAGACCCAGTACTTC. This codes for CANSLLQGETQYF.

The DNA of the CDR3 is TGTGCCAGCTCACGATACAGCGGGTCAAACACCGGGGAGCTGTTTTTT. Its translation is CASSRYSGSNTGELFF. This chain uses TRBV18 with TRBJ2-2; D possibly corresponds to TRBD2 (6 bases). In germline, CDR1 is KGHSH, CDR2 LQKENI. The germline V and J ends were trimmed by 4 bases and 2 bases, with 14 bases remaining between them. The CDR3 covers 16 residues.

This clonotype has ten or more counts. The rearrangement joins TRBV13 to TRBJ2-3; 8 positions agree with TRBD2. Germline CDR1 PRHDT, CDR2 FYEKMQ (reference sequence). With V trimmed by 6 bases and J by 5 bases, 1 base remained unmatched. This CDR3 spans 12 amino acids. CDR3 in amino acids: CASSAGGDTQYF. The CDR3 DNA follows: TGTGCCAGCAGTGCGGGGGGAGATACGCAGTATTTT.

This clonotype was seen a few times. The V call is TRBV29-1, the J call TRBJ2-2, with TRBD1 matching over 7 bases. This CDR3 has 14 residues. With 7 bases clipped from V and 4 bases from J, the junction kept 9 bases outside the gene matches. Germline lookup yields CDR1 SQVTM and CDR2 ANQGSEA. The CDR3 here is CSGISDRATGELFF. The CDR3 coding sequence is TGCAGCGGGATTAGTGACAGGGCCACCGGGGAGCTGTTTTTT.

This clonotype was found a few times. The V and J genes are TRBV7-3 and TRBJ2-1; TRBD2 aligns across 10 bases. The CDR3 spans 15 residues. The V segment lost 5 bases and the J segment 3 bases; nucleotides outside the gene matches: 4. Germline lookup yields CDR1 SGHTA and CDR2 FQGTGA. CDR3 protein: CASSPRLAGYNEQFF. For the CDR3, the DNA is TGTGCCAGCAGCCCACGACTAGCGGGCTACAATGAGCAGTTCTTC.

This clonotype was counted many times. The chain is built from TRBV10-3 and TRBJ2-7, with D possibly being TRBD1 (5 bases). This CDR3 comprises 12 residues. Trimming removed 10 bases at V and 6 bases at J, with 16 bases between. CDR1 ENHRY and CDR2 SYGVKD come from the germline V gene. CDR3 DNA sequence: TGTGCCACCGGACAAGCCCTCAGCGAGCAGTACTTC. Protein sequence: CATGQALSEQYF.

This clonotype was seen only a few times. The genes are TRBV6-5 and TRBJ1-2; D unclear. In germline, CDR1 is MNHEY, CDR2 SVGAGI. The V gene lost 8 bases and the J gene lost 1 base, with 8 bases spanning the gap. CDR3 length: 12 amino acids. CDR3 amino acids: CASRDGNYGYTF. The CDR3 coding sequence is TGTGCCAGCCGAGACGGTAACTATGGCTACACCTTC.

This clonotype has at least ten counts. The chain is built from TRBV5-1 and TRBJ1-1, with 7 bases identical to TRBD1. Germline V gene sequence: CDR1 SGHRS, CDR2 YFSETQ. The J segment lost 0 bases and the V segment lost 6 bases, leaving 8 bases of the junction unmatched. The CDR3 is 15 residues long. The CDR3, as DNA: TGCGCCAGCAATCCGGAGACAGGGATGAACACTGAAGCTTTCTTT. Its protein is CASNPETGMNTEAFF. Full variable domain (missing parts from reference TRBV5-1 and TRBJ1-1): KAGVTQTPRYLIKTRGQQVTLSCSPISGHRSVSWYQQTPGQGLQFLFEYFSETQRNKGNFPGRFSGRQFSNSRSEMNVSTLELGDSALYLCASNPETGMNTEAFFGQGTRLTVV.

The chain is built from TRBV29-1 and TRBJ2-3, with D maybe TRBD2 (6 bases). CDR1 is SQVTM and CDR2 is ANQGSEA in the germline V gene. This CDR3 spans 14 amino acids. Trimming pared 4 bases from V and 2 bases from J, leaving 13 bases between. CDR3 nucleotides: TGCAGCGTTGGATATAGCGGATCCACAGATACGCAGTATTTT. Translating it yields CSVGYSGSTDTQYF.

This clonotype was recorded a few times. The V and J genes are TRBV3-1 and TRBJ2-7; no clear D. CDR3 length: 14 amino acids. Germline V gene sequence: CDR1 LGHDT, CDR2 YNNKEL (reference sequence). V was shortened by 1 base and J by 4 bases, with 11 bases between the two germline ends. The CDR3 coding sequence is TGTGCCAGCAGCCAAGCCGGCAGTGCGTACGAGCAGTACTTC. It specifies CASSQAGSAYEQYF.

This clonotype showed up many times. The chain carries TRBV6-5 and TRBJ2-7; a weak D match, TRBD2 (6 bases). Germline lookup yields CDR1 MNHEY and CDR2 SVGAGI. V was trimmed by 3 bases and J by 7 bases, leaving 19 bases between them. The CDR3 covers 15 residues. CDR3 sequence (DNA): TGTGCCAGCAGTTATCCGAGCGGCGGGACGGGTGAGCAGTACTTC. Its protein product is CASSYPSGGTGEQYF.

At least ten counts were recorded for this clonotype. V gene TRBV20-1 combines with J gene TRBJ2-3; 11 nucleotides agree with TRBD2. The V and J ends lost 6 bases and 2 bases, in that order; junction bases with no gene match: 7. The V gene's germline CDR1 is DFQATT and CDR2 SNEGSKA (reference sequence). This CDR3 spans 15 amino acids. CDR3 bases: TGCAGTGCGTCCGGGACTAGCGGAGTCACAGATACGCAGTATTTT. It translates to CSASGTSGVTDTQYF.

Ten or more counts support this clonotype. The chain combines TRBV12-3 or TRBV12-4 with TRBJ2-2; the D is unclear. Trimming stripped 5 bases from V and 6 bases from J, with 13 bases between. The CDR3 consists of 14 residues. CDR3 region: CASSLSPPPGELFF. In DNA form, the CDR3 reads TGTGCCAGCAGTCTCTCACCCCCGCCCGGGGAGCTGTTTTTT.

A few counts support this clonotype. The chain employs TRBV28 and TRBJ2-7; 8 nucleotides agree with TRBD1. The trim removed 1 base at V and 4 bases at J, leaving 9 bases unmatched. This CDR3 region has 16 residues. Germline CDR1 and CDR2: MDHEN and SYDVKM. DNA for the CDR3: TGTGCCAGCAGTTTATTTGCCGGACAGGGAAATTACGAGCAGTACTTC. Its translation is CASSLFAGQGNYEQYF.